The next 30 T cell receptor beta chains were all read from a single sample in a study of T cell responses to AZD1222 COVID-19 vaccine. Assay: immunoSEQ multiplex PCR; the TCRdb copy retains only in-frame clones and omits some. Of some 74,000 clones listed, 80% are singletons. Sample: peripheral blood, taken on day 0 of AZD1222 vaccination. The source of these receptors is an adult in good health.

The rearrangement links TRBV5-5 to TRBJ2-5; D is undetermined. V shed 4 bases and J shed 5 bases, with 9 bases lying between them. This CDR3 spans 12 amino acids. The germline CDR1 and CDR2 sequences are SGHKS and YYEKEE (reference sequence). The CDR3 nucleotides read TGTGCCAGCAGCCCAGGTGCGGAGACCCAGTACTTC. Protein sequence: CASSPGAETQYF.

To note about this clone: Compared with germline, one end of the junction differs, possibly owing to a read error. V usage is TRBV5-6 and J usage is TRBJ2-3; 12 bases agree with TRBD2. CDR3 length: 12 amino acids. The germline gives CDR1 SGHDT, CDR2 YYEEEE. The CDR3 sequence: CASSLTSSGGAF. CDR3 coding DNA: TGTGCCAGCAGCTTGACGTCTAGCGGGGGGGCTTTT.

V gene TRBV15 combines with J gene TRBJ1-2; unclear D gene. The CDR3 sequence is 13 residues long. Deletions cut 6 bases from V and 0 bases from J, with 8 bases between. Per germline, CDR1 LNHNV and CDR2 YYDKDF (reference sequence). In DNA, the CDR3 is TGTGCCACCAGGGGTGAAACTAACTATGGCTACACCTTC. Amino acid sequence: CATRGETNYGYTF.

The chain combines TRBV6-5 with TRBJ2-7; D gene uncertain. Germline CDR1 and CDR2: MNHEY and SVGAGI. The CDR3 has 13 residues. The germline V and J ends were trimmed by 7 bases and 6 bases, with 16 bases remaining between them. Written as DNA, the CDR3 is TGTGCCAGCAATGTGGCAGCGCTCGGCGAGCAGTACTTC. It yields the protein CASNVAALGEQYF.

The chain combines TRBV2 with TRBJ2-7; 10 bases fit TRBD2. CDR1 SNHLY and CDR2 FYNNEI come from the germline V gene. V trimming: 5 bases; J trimming: 2 bases; junction bases outside the gene matches: 6. The CDR3 totals 15 residues. CDR3 sequence (DNA): TGTGCCAGCAGTAAGACTAGCGGGTCGACCTACGAGCAGTACTTC. Translating gives CASSKTSGSTYEQYF.

J is TRBJ1-2 and V is TRBV7-8, with D perhaps TRBD1 (5 bases). Per germline, CDR1 SGHVS and CDR2 FQNEAQ. Between the trimmed V and J ends, which lost 1 base and 8 bases, there was a span of 17 bases. The CDR3 sequence is 15 residues long. CDR3 sequence: CASSLVDSGTLGYTF. The CDR3 bases are TGTGCCAGCAGCTTAGTTGATTCCGGGACCCTAGGCTACACCTTC.

This chain joins TRBV18 and TRBJ2-5; 7 nucleotides agree with TRBD2. From germline, CDR1 is KGHSH and CDR2 LQKENI. The CDR3 totals 15 residues. V shed 0 bases, J shed 10 bases, and the junction held 11 bases outside the gene matches. The CDR3 loop is CASSPPGGGRRDQYF. As DNA, the CDR3 is TGTGCCAGCTCACCACCGGGCGGGGGAAGGAGAGACCAGTACTTC.

The chain couples TRBV6-1 to TRBJ1-2, with D unclear. V was pared by 1 base and J by 4 bases, with 10 bases between. The length of the CDR3 is 14 residues. CDR1 MNHNS and CDR2 SASEGT come from the germline V gene. Here the CDR3 DNA reads TGTGCCAGCAGTGAAGTGCGGAACTTCTATGGCTACACCTTC. Translating it yields CASSEVRNFYGYTF.

The chain employs TRBV6-6 and TRBJ2-6; 7 bases agree with TRBD1. The germline gives CDR1 MNHNY, CDR2 SVGAGI (reference sequence). This CDR3 is built from 17 residues. V lost 5 bases, J lost 0 bases, and 7 bases stayed unmatched. CDR3 in amino acids: CASSLRQGASGANVLTF. CDR3 nucleotide sequence: TGTGCCAGCAGTCTTCGACAGGGTGCCTCTGGGGCCAACGTCCTGACTTTC.

This chain links TRBV6-5 with TRBJ1-1; D not resolved. The CDR3 loop spans 12 amino acids. Germline values: CDR1 MNHEY, CDR2 SVGAGI. Trimming cost V 6 bases and J 5 bases, with 10 bases left between them. The CDR3 sequence is CASSPSATEAFF. CDR3 nucleotide sequence: TGTGCCAGCAGCCCCTCGGCTACTGAAGCTTTCTTT.

This clone qualifies as medium-sized. The rearrangement joins TRBV28 to TRBJ2-1, with TRBD1 matching over 7 bases. Germline trimming cut 6 bases from V and 7 bases from J; bases unmatched to any gene: 15. The CDR3 runs to 16 residues. From germline, CDR1 is MDHEN and CDR2 SYDVKM. In DNA, the CDR3 is TGTGCCAGCAGCTTCCCCGGGACAGTACAAACGAATGAGCAGTTCTTC. Protein sequence: CASSFPGTVQTNEQFF.

The chain joins TRBV27 to TRBJ1-5, with D uncertain. Germline CDR1 reads MNHEY; CDR2 reads SMNVEV (reference sequence). This CDR3 has 11 amino acids. Here the CDR3 DNA reads TGTGCGAGCGGGAGCAATCAGCCCCAGCATTTT. Translated: CASGSNQPQHF.

The genes are TRBV6-1 and TRBJ2-1; possible D gene TRBD2, 7 bases. The CDR3 spans 18 residues. Trimming left V 0 bases short and J 9 bases short, with 24 bases between. The V gene's germline CDR1 is MNHNS and CDR2 SASEGT. Here the CDR3 reads CASSEAFSGGGGFSEQFF. For the CDR3, the DNA is TGTGCCAGCAGTGAAGCGTTTTCGGGGGGCGGTGGGTTTTCTGAGCAGTTCTTC.

The V and J genes are TRBV29-1 and TRBJ1-2, with D uncertain. The germline V gene encodes CDR1 SQVTM and CDR2 ANQGSEA. Trimming shortened V by 2 bases and J by 2 bases, and 6 bases separated the two germline ends. This CDR3 is built from 12 residues. The CDR3 DNA reads as TGCAGCGTTGAACCGTACAACTATGGCTACACCTTC. Translation: CSVEPYNYGYTF.

The chain employs TRBV18 and TRBJ1-3, with a tentative D call TRBD1 (5 bases). CDR1 and CDR2 from the germline V gene are KGHSH and LQKENI. The CDR3 spans 15 residues. V lost 2 bases to trimming and J lost 2 bases, with 10 bases between them. The CDR3 DNA sequence: TGTGCCAGCTCACCATCCGGGGCGCCTGGAAACACCATATATTTT. Encoded protein: CASSPSGAPGNTIYF. Supplemented by reference TRBV18 and TRBJ1-3, the full variable domain reads NAGVMQNPRHLVRRRGQEARLRCSPMKGHSHVYWYRQLPEEGLKFMVYLQKENIIDESGMPKERFSAEFPKEGPSILRIQQVVRGDSAAYFCASSPSGAPGNTIYFGEGSWLTVV.

The chain uses TRBV19 and TRBJ2-1; TRBD2 aligns across 11 bases. The germline CDR1 and CDR2 sequences are LNHDA and SQIVND (reference sequence). The CDR3 runs to 16 residues. J gave up 3 bases and V 4 bases, and 5 bases lay outside the gene matches. CDR3 coding DNA: TGTGCCAGTAGTACCTTAGCGGGGGGGCGCTACAATGAGCAGTTCTTC. Translation: CASSTLAGGRYNEQFF.

Details on this clone: The sample contains more than one DNA sequence encoding this CDR3. The V call is TRBV5-1, the J call TRBJ2-2, with D possibly being TRBD2 (5 bases). The V end was cut by 0 bases, the J end by 5 bases, with 8 bases between. This CDR3 is built from 14 residues. CDR1 is SGHRS, CDR2 YFSETQ, per germline. CDR3 nucleotide sequence: TGCGCCAGCAGCTTGGTTGGCGGGACCGGGGAGCTGTTTTTT. Its protein product is CASSLVGGTGELFF.

The V gene is TRBV28, the J gene TRBJ2-7; TRBD1 aligns across 8 bases. Losses at the gene ends were 4 bases for V and 5 bases for J; bases not matched to a gene: 7. Per germline, CDR1 MDHEN and CDR2 SYDVKM. This CDR3 has 14 amino acids. The CDR3 sequence: CASSSPGTGNEQYF. The CDR3 DNA reads as TGTGCCAGCAGTTCACCGGGGACAGGCAACGAGCAGTACTTC.

This clone was detected only once. The genes are TRBV3-1 (or the pseudogene TRBV3-2) and TRBJ2-4, with a weak D call TRBD1 (6 bases). CDR1 and CDR2 (germline): LGHDT, YNNKEL (reference sequence). The CDR3 covers 13 residues. V lost 4 bases, J lost 6 bases, and 10 bases lay in between. The CDR3 DNA follows: TGTGCCAGCAGCCCCGGGACAACAAACATTCAGTACTTC. It is translated as CASSPGTTNIQYF.

The chain couples TRBV7-2 to TRBJ2-1; perhaps TRBD2 as D (6 bases). Germline assignment: CDR1 SGHTA and CDR2 FQGNSA. CDR3 size: 12 residues. V was clipped by 1 base and J by 14 bases, with 12 bases between them. For the CDR3, the DNA is TGTGCCAGCAGCTTAGATCTCGGGGGAAAGTTCTTC. As protein: CASSLDLGGKFF.

The chain uses TRBV6-4 and TRBJ1-2, with no clear D. The CDR3 covers 13 residues. CDR1 and CDR2 from the germline V gene are MRHNA and SNTAGT. Trimming took off 10 bases at V and 4 bases at J, with 16 bases between the two ends. The CDR3 spells CATLRQDPYGYTF. In nucleotides, the CDR3 is TGTGCCACCCTTAGGCAGGATCCCTATGGCTACACCTTC.

The V and J genes are TRBV6-5 and TRBJ1-2, with D hard to call. Between the trimmed V and J ends, which lost 7 bases and 1 base, there was a span of 7 bases. This CDR3 is built from 12 residues. Germline V gives CDR1 MNHEY, CDR2 SVGAGI. The CDR3 bases are TGTGCCAGCAAGGGTATTAACTATGGCTACACCTTC. The encoded protein is CASKGINYGYTF.

Only one count was recorded for this clone. This chain connects TRBV6-5 to TRBJ1-1; D is unclear. V was trimmed by 2 bases and J by 1 base, leaving 8 bases between them. Germline values: CDR1 MNHEY, CDR2 SVGAGI. This CDR3 is built from 14 residues. The CDR3 nucleotides are TGTGCCAGCAGTTACGCAGTCCAGAACACTGAAGCTTTCTTT. This codes for CASSYAVQNTEAFF.

V is TRBV4-1 and J is TRBJ2-1; D is ambiguous. Germline V lookup: CDR1 MGHRA, CDR2 YSYEKL. Trimming stripped 1 base from V and 2 bases from J, with 12 bases between. The CDR3 is made up of 16 amino acids. CDR3 sequence: CASSQGSGGTYNEQFF. DNA of the CDR3: TGCGCCAGCAGCCAAGGGTCCGGCGGCACCTACAATGAGCAGTTCTTC.

The chain joins TRBV12-3 or TRBV12-4 to TRBJ1-1, with D unresolved. With 7 bases removed from V and 5 bases from J, the gap between germline ends came to 8 bases. The CDR3 has 11 residues. CDR3 coding DNA: TGTGCCAGCACCCGGGGTACTGAAGCTTTCTTT. It yields the protein CASTRGTEAFF.

The rearrangement uses TRBV12-3 or TRBV12-4 and TRBJ1-2, with D possibly TRBD1 on 6 matching bases. This CDR3 comprises 12 residues. Trimming took off 5 bases at V and 6 bases at J, with 10 bases between the two ends. As DNA, the CDR3 is TGTGCCAGCAGTCGTACAGGGCATGGCTACACCTTC. The encoded protein is CASSRTGHGYTF.

The chain is built from TRBV7-9 and TRBJ2-1, with TRBD1 as a possible D gene (6 bases). The germline CDR1 and CDR2 sequences are SEHNR and FQNEAQ (reference sequence). Trimming left V 5 bases short and J 10 bases short, with 15 bases between. This CDR3 region has 13 residues. The CDR3 is CASSPGQLLEQFF. The CDR3, as DNA: TGTGCCAGCAGCCCCGGACAGTTACTAGAGCAGTTCTTC.

The genes are TRBV19 and TRBJ2-7, with 7 bases matching TRBD1. Germline V gene sequence: CDR1 LNHDA, CDR2 SQIVND (reference sequence). The CDR3 has 14 residues. With 9 bases clipped from V and 5 bases from J, the junction kept 13 bases outside the gene matches. The CDR3, as DNA: TGTGCCAGCTCAGGGGGAGTTTTGGGGAACGAGCAGTACTTC. Protein product: CASSGGVLGNEQYF. Using reference TRBV19 and TRBJ2-7 for the parts outside the CDR3, the full variable domain is DGGITQSPKYLFRKEGQNVTLSCEQNLNHDAMYWYRQDPGQGLRLIYYSQIVNDFQKGDIAEGYSVSREKKESFPLTVTSAQKNPTAFYLCASSGGVLGNEQYFGPGTRLTVT.

The CDR3 protein is CASSLSGARNSPLHF. CDR3 sequence (DNA): TGTGCCAGCAGTTTATCGGGGGCGCGTAATTCACCCCTCCACTTT. The chain employs TRBV28 and TRBJ1-6; tentative D call: TRBD1 (6 bases). V was pared by 1 base and J by 6 bases, with 10 bases between. Per the germline V gene, CDR1 is MDHEN and CDR2 is SYDVKM. The CDR3 contains 15 residues.

This clone was detected only once. This chain uses TRBV18 with TRBJ1-3; a weak D match, TRBD1 (5 bases). Germline loops: CDR1 KGHSH, CDR2 LQKENI. Trimming removed 3 bases at V and 0 bases at J, with 12 bases between. The CDR3 length is 16 residues. The CDR3 here is CASSPWDGPSGNTIYF. The CDR3 coding sequence is TGTGCCAGCTCACCGTGGGACGGACCCTCTGGAAACACCATATATTTT.